The clone carrying this T cell receptor beta chain has more than one count but fewer than ten. Its antigen is currently unknown. One heparinised blood draw, averaging about 116 mL, came from each donor. Every sorted population was more than 95% pure. What was sequenced were expressed TCRB transcripts, since all of the isolated RNA had been reverse transcribed. Profiled with immunoSEQ multiplex PCR; TCRdb holds only in-frame clones, not every one. The table records hundreds of thousands of clones, around a sixth of them present only once. This entry belongs to a study of beta chain features in type 1 diabetes. Study overall: All samples combined gave 107,917,701 sorted cells for examination. Study outcomes and limitations: For TCRB rearrangement, an influence of HLA type remained unresolved here.

Trimming took off 5 bases at V and 3 bases at J, with 14 bases between the two ends. Per the germline V gene, CDR1 is SEHNR and CDR2 is FQNEAQ (reference sequence). CDR3 size: 14 residues. The genes are TRBV7-9 and TRBJ2-7; weak D call: TRBD2 (6 bases). The sample taken for sequencing was naive CD4+ T cells from blood. The source of this sequence is a woman younger than 30 in good health. The CDR3 coding sequence is TGTGCCAGCAGCACAGCCGGGACTGGCTACGAGCAGTACTTC. Translating it yields CASSTAGTGYEQYF.